Listed below are T cell receptor beta chains from one sample, sequenced in a study of blood T cell repertoires in COVID-19. Assay: immunoSEQ multiplex PCR; the TCRdb copy retains only in-frame clones and omits some. Of around 100,000 clones listed, 70% to 90% are singletons. Sequenced input: peripheral blood. These receptors all stem from a human donor in a cohort sampled during active COVID-19. Both conserved end residues are part of each CDR3. The D gene is left open where the match is weak. Clone size is shown for a subset of rows, as once, few, many or a class of expanded clone.

>.|.|14|TRBV10-3|TRBJ1-3
TGTGCCATCAGTGAGTCCAGCTCTGGAAACACCATATATTTT
CAISESSSGNTIYF
>.|TRBD1|10|TRBV29-1|TRBJ2-5
TGCAGCGTGGGACAGGGAGCCCAGTACTTC
CSVGQGAQYF
>.|TRBD1|17|TRBV5-4|TRBJ2-4
TGTGCCAGCAGCTTGGGGGGGGGACAGGGCGTCAAAAACATTCAGTACTTC
CASSLGGGQGVKNIQYF
>once|.|15|TRBV27|TRBJ2-1
TGTGCCAGCAGTTCCTGGGGTGGGGCAGACAATGAGCAGTTCTTC
CASSSWGGADNEQFF
>.|.|13|TRBV2|TRBJ2-7
TGTGCCAGCTCCGGGACCCAGGGGCCCGAGCAGTACTTC
CASSGTQGPEQYF
>once|TRBD1|17|TRBV5-1|TRBJ1-4
TGCGCCAGCAGCTTGGCGGGCAGGGGGCGCGGGAGTGAAAAACTGTTTTTT
CASSLAGRGRGSEKLFF
>.|TRBD2|15|TRBV29-1|TRBJ2-3
TGCAGCGTAGGCGGGGGAGATCCTAGCACAGATACGCAGTATTTT
CSVGGGDPSTDTQYF
>.|.|14|TRBV7-2|TRBJ2-1
TGTGCCAGCAGCGCTCGCGTCTTTAACAATGAGCAGTTCTTC
CASSARVFNNEQFF
>.|.|14|TRBV5-6|TRBJ2-7
TGTGCCAGCAGCGTGCGACAGGCCACCTACGAGCAGTACTTC
CASSVRQATYEQYF
>.|.|16|TRBV7-9|TRBJ2-7
TGTGCCAGCAGCTTAGCGCTATCGTTACAGCACTACGAGCAGTACTTC
CASSLALSLQHYEQYF
>.|TRBD2|19|TRBV6-2/TRBV6-3|TRBJ2-2
TGTGCCAGCAGTTACTCGATAGCCCCGGGAGGGCCCGGCACCGGGGAGCTGTTTTTT
CASSYSIAPGGPGTGELFF
>.|TRBD1|13|TRBV12-3/TRBV12-4|TRBJ2-7
TGTGCCAGCAGTTCGGGACAGGGCTACGAGCAGTACTTC
CASSSGQGYEQYF
>.|.|14|TRBV7-9|TRBJ2-7
TGTGCCAGCAGCTTACCCCCCCTGGGGGCCGAGCAGTACTTC
CASSLPPLGAEQYF
>.|TRBD1|16|TRBV7-2|TRBJ2-5
TGTGCCAGCAGCTTAGAGGGCGGACAGGGTGGACAGACCCAGTACTTC
CASSLEGGQGGQTQYF
>.|TRBD1|18|TRBV4-1|TRBJ1-4
TGCGCCAGCAGCCAAGATATCCCTCCAGGGGGTGAAAGGGTAAAACTGTTTTTT
CASSQDIPPGGERVKLFF
>.|.|14|TRBV10-3|TRBJ1-5
TGTGCCATCAGTGATCGGGGAACGGGTCAGCCCCAGCATTTT
CAISDRGTGQPQHF
>.|TRBD2|19|TRBV2|TRBJ2-1
TGTGCCAGCAGTGAAGCGAAACTAGCGGGGGGGCCTAGGGGCAATGAGCAGTTCTTC
CASSEAKLAGGPRGNEQFF
>.|TRBD1|15|TRBV7-8|TRBJ1-4
TGTGCCAGCAGCCTAATGGGACAGGGTAATGAAAAACTGTTTTTT
CASSLMGQGNEKLFF
>.|.|15|TRBV5-1|TRBJ1-2
TGCGCCAGCAGCCTTGGAGGCAGGCTCGGCTATGGCTACACCTTC
CASSLGGRLGYGYTF
>.|.|15|TRBV4-1|TRBJ1-5
TGCGCCAGCAGCCTCGTCGACTCCGGCAATCAGCCCCAGCATTTT
CASSLVDSGNQPQHF
>.|.|13|TRBV5-1|TRBJ2-7
TGCGCCAGCAGCTTGCTTCCAGGGTACGAGCAGTACTTC
CASSLLPGYEQYF
>.|TRBD1|15|TRBV6-5|TRBJ1-6
TGTGCCAGCAACAGGGACAGGGGCTATAATTCACCCCTCCACTTT
CASNRDRGYNSPLHF
>.|TRBD1|15|TRBV5-6|TRBJ1-1
TGTGCCAGCAGCTCCACTACAGGGGGCGGATCTGAAGCTTTCTTT
CASSSTTGGGSEAFF
>.|TRBD1|13|TRBV7-2|TRBJ1-5
TGTGCCAGCAGCTACGGACAGGGAGGGCCCCAGCATTTT
CASSYGQGGPQHF
>.|.|13|TRBV3-1/TRBV3-2|TRBJ2-7
TGTGCCAGCAGCCGGCCGGGGTCCTACGAGCAGTACTTC
CASSRPGSYEQYF
>.|TRBD2|15|TRBV5-1|TRBJ2-1
TGCGCCAGCAGCTCCTCGGGACTAGCTTCCAATGAGCAGTTCTTC
CASSSSGLASNEQFF
>.|TRBD2|13|TRBV7-8|TRBJ2-1
TGTGCCAGCAGCCCCCTAGCGGGAGGGGAGCAGTTCTTC
CASSPLAGGEQFF
>.|TRBD1|13|TRBV12-3/TRBV12-4|TRBJ1-4
TGTGCCAGCAGGCTGACAGGGGAGGGGAAACTGTTTTTT
CASRLTGEGKLFF
>.|TRBD2|17|TRBV10-3|TRBJ2-7
TGTGCCATCAGTGGGGGGGGGACTAGCGGGAGAAGGGACGAGCAGTACTTC
CAISGGGTSGRRDEQYF
>.|TRBD1|12|TRBV7-9|TRBJ1-2
TGTGCCAGCAGCTTAGAAGGACAGGCTGACAGCTTC
CASSLEGQADSF
>many|.|14|TRBV5-1|TRBJ1-4
TGCGCCAGCAGCGGGCAGCTGACTAATGAAAAACTGTTTTTT
CASSGQLTNEKLFF
>.|TRBD1|14|TRBV6-5|TRBJ1-2
TGTGCCAGCAGCCCAACCGGGACAGGGGGTGGCTACACCTTC
CASSPTGTGGGYTF
>.|.|13|TRBV18|TRBJ1-5
TGTGCCAGCTCCGCGGCGGTTAATCAGCCCCAGCATTTT
CASSAAVNQPQHF
>.|TRBD1|15|TRBV19|TRBJ1-6
TGTGCCAGTAGTATCTCCGGGACAGCGGGTTCCCCCCTCCACTTT
CASSISGTAGSPLHF
>.|TRBD1|14|TRBV10-2|TRBJ1-1
TGCGCCAGCAGAGGGACAGGGGAGAACACTGAAGCTTTCTTT
CASRGTGENTEAFF
>.|TRBD1|14|TRBV5-1|TRBJ2-3
TGCGCCACCTCGACAGGGAAGGCCAAGGATACGCAGTATTTT
CATSTGKAKDTQYF
>.|.|16|TRBV7-7|TRBJ2-1
TGTGCCAGCAGCCCTGAGGGAGGCCTAGCTTACAATGAGCAGTTCTTC
CASSPEGGLAYNEQFF
>once|.|16|TRBV27|TRBJ1-2
TGTGCCAGCAGTCCCGGCGGGGTCAGTTATGACTATGGCTACACCTTC
CASSPGGVSYDYGYTF
>.|.|11|TRBV19|TRBJ1-3
TGTGCCAGTTCCACTGGAAACACCATATATTTT
CASSTGNTIYF
>.|TRBD1|15|TRBV5-6|TRBJ2-7
TGTGCCAGCAGCTTGAGGGGGCTATCGACCTACGAGCAGTACTTC
CASSLRGLSTYEQYF
>.|.|14|TRBV5-1|TRBJ2-3
TGCGCCAGCAGCCCGGGGGGCTTGCGGGATACGCAGTATTTT
CASSPGGLRDTQYF
>.|.|12|TRBV7-2|TRBJ2-1
TGTGCCAGCAGAACTGGGGGGAATGAGCAGTTCTTC
CASRTGGNEQFF
>.|.|17|TRBV21-1|TRBJ2-7
TGTGCCAGCAGCACCTGGATAGGGAGACTAGCCGGCTACGAGCAGTACTTC
CASSTWIGRLAGYEQYF
>.|.|16|TRBV7-2|TRBJ2-1
TGTGCCAGCAGCTTAGCACTAGTGAGCTCCTACAATGAGCAGTTCTTC
CASSLALVSSYNEQFF
>.|TRBD2|20|TRBV6-2/TRBV6-3|TRBJ2-1
TGTGCCAGCAGTTACTCGATTGCGCGGGGGGCTCAGAGCTCCTACAATGAGCAGTTCTTC
CASSYSIARGAQSSYNEQFF
>.|.|15|TRBV5-4|TRBJ2-7
TGTGCCAGCAGCGGCGTTTCTAGCGACCCCTACGAGCAGTACTTC
CASSGVSSDPYEQYF
>.|.|15|TRBV30|TRBJ1-4
TGTGCCTGGGGCCGAGTCGGGGGGACGGGGGAAAAACTGTTTTTT
CAWGRVGGTGEKLFF
>few|.|12|TRBV28|TRBJ1-6
TGTGCCAGCAGCCCATCCCAATCACCCCTCCACTTT
CASSPSQSPLHF
>.|TRBD1|12|TRBV5-1|TRBJ2-7
TGCGCCAGCAGCTTAGACAGGGGCGAGCAGTACTTC
CASSLDRGEQYF
>.|.|16|TRBV18|TRBJ2-7
TGTGCCAGCTCACAGACTTTGGGTCTATTGACCTACGAGCAGTACTTC
CASSQTLGLLTYEQYF
>.|TRBD1|14|TRBV5-4|TRBJ1-2
TGTGCCAGCAGCTTGGCCGGACAGGTCTATGGCTACACCTTC
CASSLAGQVYGYTF
>.|.|14|TRBV29-1|TRBJ2-7
TGCAGCGTTGTTTCTACAGGGAGAAGCTACGAGCAGTACTTC
CSVVSTGRSYEQYF
>.|.|16|TRBV6-6|TRBJ1-1
TGTGCCAGCAGTTACGGGATCCCTCCCGGGAGGACTGAAGCTTTCTTT
CASSYGIPPGRTEAFF
>.|.|16|TRBV27|TRBJ1-1
TGTGCCAGCAGTTTATCCCGAGTGGCGGCGAACACTGAAGCTTTCTTT
CASSLSRVAANTEAFF